This T cell receptor (beta chain) was obtained from a study of CD8 T cells in ankylosing spondylitis. TCRdb analysed the 5' RACE reads with MiXCR anew, one entry per CDR3 protein. This sample has fewer than 150,000 distinct CDR3 sequences; around 7.9% occur once, and the top ten carry around 12%. This clonotype came up many times. Antigen unknown. Between the trimmed V and J ends, which lost 0 bases and 3 bases, there was a span of 12 bases. The length of the CDR3 is 15 residues. CDR1 is SGHRS and CDR2 is YFSETQ in the germline V gene. Study results and caveats: Reactive arthritis synovial fluid and blood previously showed some of these motif variants. Seemingly distinctive of ankylosing spondylitis blood was a TCR beta motif formed by eight highly homologous variants. Reportedly, matched ankylosing spondylitis synovial fluid was significantly enriched for disease-linked clones.

The genes are TRBV5-1 and TRBJ1-2; D is ambiguous. The sequence came from a female donor with ankylosing spondylitis or in good health (not recorded which). The sample comprised blood, either unsorted or a sorted T cell fraction (not recorded which). CDR3 loop: CASSLGQILDYGYTF. DNA for the CDR3: TGCGCCAGCAGCTTGGGGCAGATTCTTGACTATGGCTACACCTTC.